This T cell receptor beta chain is drawn from a study of T cell changes during pregnancy in multiple sclerosis. The CDR3 length is 15 residues. The V end was cut by 4 bases, the J end by 1 base, with 13 bases between. CDR1 and CDR2 (germline): SGHNT, YENEEA. Assay used: immunoSEQ multiplex PCR; TCRdb lists only in-frame clones, some missing. Here the sample spans 45,000 to 55,000 clones, 92% being singletons. The V call is TRBV11-3, the J call TRBJ2-5, with a possible D match to TRBD1 (6 bases). The sequence derives from a female donor in good health, enrolled as a control in a pregnancy study. Specimen: CD4+ T cells from peripheral blood mononuclear cells, collected after pregnancy. The CDR3 region has the DNA TGTGCCAGCAGCTCAGGGGCCCTGGGCCAAGAGACCCAGTACTTC. Translated, it gives CASSSGALGQETQYF.